A selection of T cell receptor beta chains follows, all from one sample in a study of identical twins. TCRdb itself ran the 5' RACE reads through MiXCR, one entry per CDR3 protein. This table holds fewer than 550,000 distinct CDR3 sequences, about 15% found once. The sample also formed part of further work on yellow fever vaccine responses in identical twins.

Source material: CD4+ T cells sorted from blood. The origin of the receptors is a woman between 18 and 30 years old in good health. CDR3s include the opening cysteine and the closing phenylalanine or tryptophan. The order of the fields is CDR3 protein, CDR3 DNA, V gene, clone size, J gene, D gene. D genes are given only for firm matches. For some rows the clone size is stated as once, few or many, or as a class when expanded; others skip it.

CASSGSPTTGELFF | TGTGCCAGCTCTGGGTCCCCGACCACCGGGGAGCTGTTTTTT | TRBV28 | few | TRBJ2-2 | -
CASSHSLAGGLRTGELFF | TGTGCCAGCAGCCACTCACTAGCGGGAGGCCTCAGGACCGGGGAGCTGTTTTTT | TRBV3-1 | few | TRBJ2-2 | TRBD2
CSARDDFLAGAQQFF | TGCAGTGCTAGAGATGATTTTTTGGCGGGGGCGCAGCAGTTCTTC | TRBV20-1 | - | TRBJ2-1 | -
CASSQEVAGLLVFF | TGCGCCAGCAGCCAAGAGGTGGCAGGGCTTCTAGTTTTCTTT | TRBV4-1 | few | TRBJ1-1 | -
CASSLWQGNSPLHF | TGTGCCAGCAGTTTATGGCAGGGGAATTCACCCCTCCACTTT | TRBV27 | - | TRBJ1-6 | -
CASGLAGIDTQYF | TGTGCCAGCGGACTAGCGGGGATCGATACGCAGTATTTT | TRBV28 | few | TRBJ2-3 | TRBD2
CASSKENGYTF | TGTGCCAGCAGCAAGGAAAATGGCTACACCTTC | TRBV6-6 | - | TRBJ1-2 | -
CASSLALRQGSQKNTGELFF | TGTGCCAGCAGCTTAGCGTTGCGACAGGGAAGTCAAAAGAACACCGGGGAGCTGTTTTTT | TRBV7-8 | - | TRBJ2-2 | TRBD1
CASSQVVVGTEAFF | TGTGCCAGCAGCCAAGTGGTCGTGGGCACTGAAGCTTTCTTT | TRBV3-1 | - | TRBJ1-1 | -
CASKAGSAGAHYEQYF | TGTGCCAGCAAAGCAGGTAGTGCGGGAGCCCACTACGAGCAGTACTTC | TRBV6-1 | - | TRBJ2-7 | TRBD2
CASSRRELYNEQFF | TGCGCCAGCAGTCGTCGGGAACTATACAATGAGCAGTTCTTC | TRBV5-1 | - | TRBJ2-1 | -
CASSSILLSSEAFF | TGTGCCAGCAGCTCTATCCTACTCAGTTCTGAAGCTTTCTTT | TRBV11-2 | - | TRBJ1-1 | -
CASSPPPGTQGNNEQFF | TGCGCCAGCAGCCCGCCCCCGGGGACCCAGGGGAACAATGAGCAGTTCTTC | TRBV5-1 | - | TRBJ2-1 | -
CSFLNTDTQYF | TGCAGCTTCCTGAACACAGATACGCAGTATTTT | TRBV29-1 | few | TRBJ2-3 | -
CASSVAPGQSTDTQYF | TGTGCCAGCAGCGTAGCTCCGGGACAAAGCACAGATACGCAGTATTTT | TRBV9 | few | TRBJ2-3 | -
CATRTAGGTDTQYF | TGTGCCACCCGAACAGCGGGAGGCACAGATACGCAGTATTTT | TRBV10-3 | few | TRBJ2-3 | TRBD2
CASSLMRNNSPLHF | TGTGCCAGCAGTTTAATGCGAAATAATTCACCCCTCCACTTT | TRBV28 | few | TRBJ1-6 | -
CSARGQPVTILSSYNEQFF | TGCAGTGCTAGGGGACAGCCAGTAACTATCTTGAGCTCCTACAATGAGCAGTTCTTC | TRBV20-1 | - | TRBJ2-1 | TRBD1
CSALQGSSAGELFF | TGCAGCGCCCTACAGGGATCATCAGCCGGGGAGCTGTTTTTT | TRBV29-1 | - | TRBJ2-2 | -
CASSTSGGSTDTQYF | TGTGCCAGCTCCACTAGCGGGGGTTCCACAGATACGCAGTATTTT | TRBV12-3/TRBV12-4 | few | TRBJ2-3 | TRBD2
CASSLGMRSGHGTDTQYF | TGTGCCAGCAGCTTGGGAATGAGGTCGGGACACGGCACAGATACGCAGTATTTT | TRBV5-4 | - | TRBJ2-3 | -
CASRSRLAGDETQYF | TGTGCCAGCAGATCCCGACTAGCGGGAGATGAGACCCAGTACTTC | TRBV12-3/TRBV12-4 | - | TRBJ2-5 | TRBD2
CASSTSGVSTGELFF | TGTGCCAGCAGTACTAGCGGGGTTTCCACCGGGGAGCTGTTTTTT | TRBV6-5 | many | TRBJ2-2 | TRBD2
CASTSLLRAGIPYEQYF | TGTGCCAGCACTTCTCTTCTCCGGGCAGGGATACCCTACGAGCAGTACTTC | TRBV27 | few | TRBJ2-7 | -
CASSSLLDTGELFF | TGTGCCAGCAGTTCCCTCTTAGACACCGGGGAGCTGTTTTTT | TRBV12-3/TRBV12-4 | - | TRBJ2-2 | -
CASSFGGHPQETQYF | TGTGCCAGCAGCTTTGGGGGCCATCCCCAAGAGACCCAGTACTTC | TRBV7-9 | few | TRBJ2-5 | -
CSPYGELAGVPLGGNEQFF | TGCAGCCCCTATGGAGAACTAGCGGGAGTACCCCTGGGAGGCAATGAGCAGTTCTTC | TRBV29-1 | - | TRBJ2-1 | TRBD2